The present entry profiles one T cell receptor (beta chain) with its context. Antigen: not known. The source of the sample is a study of long-term antiretroviral therapy in people with HIV. About the study: Sampling started about a decade before the 2015 immediate-ART recommendation.

Study-wide results and caveats: Dominating the repertoire at all time points were the clones that expanded before ART.

The V end lost 5 bases, the J end lost 0 bases, and 9 bases lay between the germline ends. This CDR3 is 15 amino acids long. The V gene's germline CDR1 is SGHRS and CDR2 YFSETQ. This was the immunoSEQ v3.0 assay at survey level. Sequencing used immunoSEQ multiplex PCR; TCRdb keeps in-frame clones, though not all of them. The sample holds roughly 28,000 clones; 80% are singletons and the top ten take roughly 7.2%. The clonotype originates from a man aged 35 to 55 with HIV. Here the sequenced sample was unsorted PBMCs, taken 0.3 years after starting antiretroviral therapy. The V gene is TRBV5-1, the J gene TRBJ1-6; TRBD1 is a possible D gene (5 bases). The CDR3: CASRGDGSYNSPLHF. The CDR3 region has the DNA TGCGCCAGCAGAGGGGATGGCTCCTATAATTCACCCCTCCACTTT.